The next 21 T cell receptor beta chains were all read from a single sample in a study of T cell responses to AZD1222 COVID-19 vaccine. Data came from immunoSEQ multiplex PCR; TCRdb stores just in-frame clones and leaves some out. The sample contains about 97,000 clones, 84% of which appear only once. The sequences come from peripheral blood, collected on day 0 of AZD1222 vaccination. Receptors were obtained from an adult in good health.

The genes are TRBV12-3 or TRBV12-4 and TRBJ1-2; D not resolved. The V end lost 3 bases, the J end lost 7 bases, and 9 bases lay between the germline ends. This CDR3 contains 12 residues. The DNA of the CDR3 is TGTGCCAGCAGTTTCTCGAGGAGTGGCTACACCTTC. This sequence encodes CASSFSRSGYTF.

This chain links TRBV7-2 with TRBJ1-6; D possibly corresponds to TRBD1 (6 bases). The CDR3 covers 14 residues. The germline V and J ends were trimmed by 5 bases and 9 bases, with 14 bases remaining between them. Germline CDR1 reads SGHTA; CDR2 reads FQGNSA. The CDR3 DNA reads TGTGCCAGCAGCCCTACAGGGACTGGTTCACCCCTCCACTTT. This sequence encodes CASSPTGTGSPLHF. Drawing the rest from reference TRBV7-2 and TRBJ1-6, the complete variable domain is GAGVSQSPSNKVTEKGKDVELRCDPISGHTALYWYRQSLGQGLEFLIYFQGNSAPDKSGLPSDRFSAERTGGSVSTLTIQRTQQEDSAVYLCASSPTGTGSPLHFGNGTRLTVT.

V is TRBV19 and J is TRBJ1-1; 10 bases are a match to TRBD1. Germline CDR1 reads LNHDA; CDR2 reads SQIVND (reference sequence). Germline trimming cut 0 bases from V and 3 bases from J; bases unmatched to any gene: 10. This CDR3 is built from 18 residues. The CDR3 here is CASSIDLRGTGADTEAFF. In DNA form, the CDR3 reads TGTGCCAGTAGTATAGATCTAAGGGGGACAGGGGCGGACACTGAAGCTTTCTTT.

This sequence joins TRBV21-1 and TRBJ1-5; TRBD1, the table's D call, lacks a check against the DNA. TRBV21-1 is termed a pseudogene. This CDR3 region has 16 residues. CDR3 amino acids: CASPGDRDYSNQPQHF. CDR3 nucleotides: TGTGCCAGCCCGGGGGACAGAGATTATAGCAATCAGCCCCAGCATTTT.

The CDR3 here is CASSKVGTEAFF. CDR3 nucleotides: TGTGCCAGCAGTAAGGTCGGCACTGAAGCTTTCTTT. V and J are TRBV12-3 or TRBV12-4 and TRBJ1-1, with no clear D. V was clipped by 5 bases and J by 4 bases, with 8 bases between them. The CDR3 totals 12 residues.

The chain links TRBV6-5 to TRBJ2-3, with 7 nucleotides matching TRBD2. The CDR3 is 13 amino acids. The germline CDR1 and CDR2 sequences are MNHEY and SVGAGI. V was pared by 6 bases and J by 2 bases, with 2 bases of the junction left unmatched. CDR3 sequence (DNA): TGTGCCAGCAGGGGGACTACCACAGATACGCAGTATTTT. Protein product: CASRGTTTDTQYF.

CDR3 DNA: TGTGCCAGCAGCGTACAGGGGGTGCGCACAGATACGCAGTATTTT. It translates to CASSVQGVRTDTQYF. The rearrangement joins TRBV7-8 to TRBJ2-3, with 8 bases identical to TRBD1. The germline CDR1 and CDR2 sequences are SGHVS and FQNEAQ. The CDR3 is made up of 15 amino acids. Germline trimming cut 5 bases from V and 1 base from J; bases unmatched to any gene: 5. Supplemented by reference TRBV7-8 and TRBJ2-3, the full variable domain reads GAGVSQSPRYKVAKRGQDVALRCDPISGHVSLFWYQQALGQGPEFLTYFQNEAQLDKSGLPSDRFFAERPEGSVSTLKIQRTQQEDSAVYLCASSVQGVRTDTQYFGPGTRLTVL.

The chain has TRBV7-9 and TRBJ1-1; tentative D call: TRBD1 (5 bases). The length of the CDR3 is 12 residues. With 5 bases removed from V and 7 bases from J, the gap between germline ends came to 11 bases. The germline gives CDR1 SEHNR, CDR2 FQNEAQ (reference sequence). The CDR3: CASSLSDSEAFF. In nucleotides, the CDR3 is TGTGCCAGCAGCCTATCCGACAGTGAAGCTTTCTTT.

In this sample, this clone turned up a few times. The chain employs TRBV7-2 and TRBJ2-7; 7 bases are a match to TRBD2. V lost 5 bases and J lost 6; bases outside the gene matches: 13. CDR1 and CDR2 (germline): SGHTA, FQGNSA. CDR3 length equals 15 residues. CDR3: CASSPTRGSPSEQYF. In DNA, the CDR3 is TGTGCCAGCAGCCCAACCCGCGGGAGTCCCTCCGAGCAGTACTTC.

This sequence joins TRBV19 and TRBJ2-5; D gene unclear. CDR3 size: 15 residues. Trimming cost V 2 bases and J 2 bases, with 12 bases left between them. The germline V gene encodes CDR1 LNHDA and CDR2 SQIVND (reference sequence). CDR3 protein: CASSIRGSVQETQYF. The DNA for the CDR3 is TGTGCCAGTAGTATAAGAGGTTCTGTACAAGAGACCCAGTACTTC.

This rearrangement joins TRBV28 to TRBJ1-2; maybe TRBD1 (6 bases). V was pared by 2 bases and J by 6 bases, with 16 bases between. CDR1 and CDR2 from the germline V gene are MDHEN and SYDVKM. The CDR3 loop spans 15 amino acids. The DNA of the CDR3 is TGTGCCAGCAGTTTAACGACAGGATGGTCTAATGGCTACACCTTC. It is translated as CASSLTTGWSNGYTF.

About this clone itself: At one end, the junction sequence differs from germline, possibly due to a read error. The chain couples TRBV11-2 to TRBJ2-1; 8 bases are shared with TRBD2. Germline V gene lookup returns CDR1 SGHAT and CDR2 FQNNGV. The CDR3 spans 24 residues. As DNA, the CDR3 is TGTGCCAGCAGTTCTACCCCCATGAGTTTAGCGGGGAGTTTAGCGACAATCAGGTACATTGAGCAGTTCTTC. This sequence encodes CASSSTPMSLAGSLATIRYIEQFF. Variable domain in full (rest from reference TRBV11-2 and TRBJ2-1): EAGVAQSPRYKIIEKRQSVAFWCNPISGHATLYWYQQILGQGPKLLIQFQNNGVVDDSQLPKDRFSAERLKGVDSTLKIQPAKLEDSAVYLCASSSTPMSLAGSLATIRYIEQFFGPGTRLTVL.

The rearrangement uses TRBV7-2 and TRBJ2-7; D may correspond to TRBD1 or TRBD2 (5 bases each). This CDR3 has 15 amino acids. CDR1 SGHTA and CDR2 FQGNSA come from the germline V gene. Trimming took off 1 base at V and 7 bases at J, with 17 bases between the two ends. As DNA, the CDR3 is TGTGCCAGCAGCTTAGAACCCCCCCCGAGGGGAGAGCAGTACTTC. Its protein product is CASSLEPPPRGEQYF.

This clone occurred a few times. Other DNA sequences from this sample encode an identical CDR3 as well. This rearrangement joins TRBV5-1 to TRBJ1-1; D gene uncertain. This CDR3 is built from 13 residues. The germline V gene has CDR1 SGHRS and CDR2 YFSETQ. V was pared by 0 bases and J by 2 bases, with 5 bases between. In DNA form, the CDR3 reads TGCGCCAGCAGCTTGGCGGGAAACACTGAAGCTTTCTTT. Translating gives CASSLAGNTEAFF.

The chain uses TRBV4-3 and TRBJ1-2; 9 bases line up with TRBD1. The CDR3 extends over 14 amino acids. The V and J ends lost 4 bases and 8 bases, in that order; junction bases with no gene match: 8. CDR1 LGHNA and CDR2 YSLEER come from the germline V gene. Written as DNA, the CDR3 is TGCGCCAGCAGCCGAGCGGGACAGGGAGGCGGCTACACCTTC. This gives the protein CASSRAGQGGGYTF.

This clone showed up just once. The chain joins TRBV19 to TRBJ1-6; unclear D gene. The germline V gene has CDR1 LNHDA and CDR2 SQIVND (reference sequence). The CDR3 loop spans 17 amino acids. Trimming removed 3 bases from V and 12 bases from J, with 24 bases in between. The CDR3 bases are TGTGCCAGTAGTATTGTCCCGGCGGGCTCCAGCTGGGGACCCCTCCACTTT. This encodes CASSIVPAGSSWGPLHF.

The V call is TRBV11-2, the J call TRBJ2-1, with 13 positions matching TRBD2. This CDR3 is 15 amino acids long. Germline V CDR1 and CDR2: SGHAT, FQNNGV. The junction had 5 bases not matched to a gene; V was cut back by 4 bases and J by 8 bases. CDR3 in DNA: TGTGCCAGCAGCTCACGGACTAGCGGGAGCGATGAGCAGTTCTTC. Its protein is CASSSRTSGSDEQFF.

V and J are TRBV5-4 and TRBJ2-2; no reliable D call. Trimming cost V 4 bases and J 4 bases, with 11 bases left between them. CDR3 length equals 14 residues. Germline lookup yields CDR1 SGHNT and CDR2 YYREEE (reference sequence). The chain's CDR3 is CASSPFGPTGELFF. The CDR3 bases are TGTGCCAGCAGCCCTTTTGGACCCACCGGGGAGCTGTTTTTT. Full variable domain (missing parts from reference TRBV5-4 and TRBJ2-2): ETGVTQSPTHLIKTRGQQVTLRCSSQSGHNTVSWYQQALGQGPQFIFQYYREEENGRGNFPPRFSGLQFPNYSSELNVNALELDDSALYLCASSPFGPTGELFFGEGSRLTVL.

The rearrangement joins TRBV21-1 to TRBJ1-6. TRBV21-1 is tagged as a pseudogene. The CDR3 consists of 16 residues. The CDR3 here is CASSKGLGRLNSPLHF. The CDR3 DNA reads as TGTGCCAGCAGCAAGGGTTTGGGACGGCTAAATTCACCCCTCCACTTT.

This chain joins TRBV4-1 and TRBJ2-1, with unresolved D. Germline V lookup: CDR1 MGHRA, CDR2 YSYEKL. V was clipped by 4 bases and J by 5 bases, with 9 bases between them. The CDR3 covers 13 residues. The DNA for the CDR3 is TGCGCCAGCAGCCGCTATCCCCACAATGAGCAGTTCTTC. Translating it yields CASSRYPHNEQFF.

This clone was detected only once. The rearrangement uses TRBV6-5 and TRBJ2-3; TRBD1 matches 9 bases. The CDR3 runs 15 residues. V lost 6 bases and J lost 3; bases outside the gene matches: 7. The germline CDR1 and CDR2 sequences are MNHEY and SVGAGI. CDR3 nucleotide sequence: TGTGCCAGCAGAAAAGGGGACAGGGAAACAGATACGCAGTATTTT. This sequence encodes CASRKGDRETDTQYF.